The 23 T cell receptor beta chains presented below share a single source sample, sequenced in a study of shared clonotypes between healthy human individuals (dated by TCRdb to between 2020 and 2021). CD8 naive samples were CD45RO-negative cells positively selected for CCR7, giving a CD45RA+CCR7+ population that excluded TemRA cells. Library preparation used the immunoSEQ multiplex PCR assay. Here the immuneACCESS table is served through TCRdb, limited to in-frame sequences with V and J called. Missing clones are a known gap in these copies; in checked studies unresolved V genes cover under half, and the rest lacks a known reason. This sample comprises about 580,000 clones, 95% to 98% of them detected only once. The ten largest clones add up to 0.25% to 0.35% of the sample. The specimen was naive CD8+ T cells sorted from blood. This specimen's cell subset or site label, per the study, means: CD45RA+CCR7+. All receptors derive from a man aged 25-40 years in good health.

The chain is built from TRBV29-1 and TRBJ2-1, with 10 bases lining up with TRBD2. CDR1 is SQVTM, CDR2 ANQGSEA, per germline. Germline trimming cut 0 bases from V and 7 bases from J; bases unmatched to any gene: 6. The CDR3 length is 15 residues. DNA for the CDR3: TGCAGCGTTGAAGATGGAGCTAGCGGGAGTAATGAGCAGTTCTTC. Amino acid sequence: CSVEDGASGSNEQFF.

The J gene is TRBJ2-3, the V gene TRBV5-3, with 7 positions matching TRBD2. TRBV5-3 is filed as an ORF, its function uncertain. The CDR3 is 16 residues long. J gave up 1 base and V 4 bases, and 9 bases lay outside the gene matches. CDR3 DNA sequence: TGTGCCAGAAGCACTTCCAGTACTAGCGGCACAGATACGCAGTATTTT. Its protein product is CARSTSSTSGTDTQYF.

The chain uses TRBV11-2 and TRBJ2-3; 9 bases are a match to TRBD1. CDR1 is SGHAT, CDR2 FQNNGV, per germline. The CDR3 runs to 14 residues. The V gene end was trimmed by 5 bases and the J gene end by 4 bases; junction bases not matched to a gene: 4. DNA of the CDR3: TGTGCCAGCAGCCTTACAGGGGGCGCAGATACGCAGTATTTT. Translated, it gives CASSLTGGADTQYF. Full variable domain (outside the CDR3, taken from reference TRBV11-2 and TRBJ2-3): EAGVAQSPRYKIIEKRQSVAFWCNPISGHATLYWYQQILGQGPKLLIQFQNNGVVDDSQLPKDRFSAERLKGVDSTLKIQPAKLEDSAVYLCASSLTGGADTQYFGPGTRLTVL.

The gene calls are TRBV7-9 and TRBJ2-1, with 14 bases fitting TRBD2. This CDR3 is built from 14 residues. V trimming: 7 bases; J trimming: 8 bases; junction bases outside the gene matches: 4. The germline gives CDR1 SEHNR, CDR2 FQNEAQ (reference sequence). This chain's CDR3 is CASTGLAGGYEQFF. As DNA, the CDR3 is TGTGCCAGCACCGGACTAGCGGGAGGCTATGAGCAGTTCTTC.

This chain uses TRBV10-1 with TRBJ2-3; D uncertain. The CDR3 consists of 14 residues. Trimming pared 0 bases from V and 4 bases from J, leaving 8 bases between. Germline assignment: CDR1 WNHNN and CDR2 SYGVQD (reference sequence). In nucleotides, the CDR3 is TGCGCCAGCAGTGAGTCGCGTTTGGCAGATACGCAGTATTTT. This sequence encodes CASSESRLADTQYF.

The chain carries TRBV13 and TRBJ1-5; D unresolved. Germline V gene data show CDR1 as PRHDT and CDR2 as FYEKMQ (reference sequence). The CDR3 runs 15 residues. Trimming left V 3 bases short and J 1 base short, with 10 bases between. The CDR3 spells CASSLGPSSNQPQHF. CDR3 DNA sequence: TGTGCCAGCAGCTTGGGCCCGTCGAGCAATCAGCCCCAGCATTTT.

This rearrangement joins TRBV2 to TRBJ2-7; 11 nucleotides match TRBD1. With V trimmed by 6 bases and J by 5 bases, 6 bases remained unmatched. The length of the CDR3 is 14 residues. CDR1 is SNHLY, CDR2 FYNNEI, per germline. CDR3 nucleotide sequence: TGTGCCAGCAGAGTCGGACAGGGGGCTGACGAGCAGTACTTC. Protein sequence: CASRVGQGADEQYF.

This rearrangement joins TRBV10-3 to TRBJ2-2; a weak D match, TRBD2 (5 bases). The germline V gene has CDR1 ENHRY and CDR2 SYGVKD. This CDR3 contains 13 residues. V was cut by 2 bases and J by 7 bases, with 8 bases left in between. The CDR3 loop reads CAISERGFGELFF. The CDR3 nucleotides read TGTGCCATCAGTGAGCGGGGATTCGGGGAGCTGTTTTTT.

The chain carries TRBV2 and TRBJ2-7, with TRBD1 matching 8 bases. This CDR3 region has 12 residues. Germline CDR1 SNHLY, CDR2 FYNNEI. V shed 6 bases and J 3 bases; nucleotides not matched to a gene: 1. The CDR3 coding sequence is TGTGCCAGCAGAGACAGGGGCTACGAGCAGTACTTC. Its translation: CASRDRGYEQYF.

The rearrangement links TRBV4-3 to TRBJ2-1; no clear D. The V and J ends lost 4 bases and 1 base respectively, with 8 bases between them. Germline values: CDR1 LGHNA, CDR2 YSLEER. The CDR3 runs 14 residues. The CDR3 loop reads CASSPGQSYNEQFF. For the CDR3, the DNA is TGCGCCAGCAGCCCTGGGCAGTCCTACAATGAGCAGTTCTTC.

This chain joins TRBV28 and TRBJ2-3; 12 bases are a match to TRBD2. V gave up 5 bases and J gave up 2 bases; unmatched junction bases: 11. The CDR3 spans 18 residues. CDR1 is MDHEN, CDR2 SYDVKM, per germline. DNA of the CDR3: TGTGCCAGCAGTGGGGGACTAGCGGGTTTCTCGGTCACAGATACGCAGTATTTT. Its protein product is CASSGGLAGFSVTDTQYF.

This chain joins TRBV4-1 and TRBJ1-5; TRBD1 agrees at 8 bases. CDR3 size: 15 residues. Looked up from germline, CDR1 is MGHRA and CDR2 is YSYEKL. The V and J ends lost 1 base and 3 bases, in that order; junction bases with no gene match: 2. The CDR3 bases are TGCGCCAGCAGCCAAGGGACAGGGTTCAATCAGCCCCAGCATTTT. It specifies CASSQGTGFNQPQHF.

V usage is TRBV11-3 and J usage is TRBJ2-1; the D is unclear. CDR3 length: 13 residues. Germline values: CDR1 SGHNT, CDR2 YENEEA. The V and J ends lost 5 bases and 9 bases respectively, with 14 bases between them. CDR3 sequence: CASSPEVDAEQFF. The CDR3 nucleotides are TGTGCCAGCAGCCCAGAGGTGGACGCTGAGCAGTTCTTC.

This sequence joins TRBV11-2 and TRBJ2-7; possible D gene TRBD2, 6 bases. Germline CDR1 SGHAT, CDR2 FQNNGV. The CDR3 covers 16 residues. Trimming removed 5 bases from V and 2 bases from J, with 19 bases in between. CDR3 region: CASSPKRTTPAYEQYF. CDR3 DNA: TGTGCCAGCAGCCCAAAGCGGACTACCCCAGCCTACGAGCAGTACTTC.

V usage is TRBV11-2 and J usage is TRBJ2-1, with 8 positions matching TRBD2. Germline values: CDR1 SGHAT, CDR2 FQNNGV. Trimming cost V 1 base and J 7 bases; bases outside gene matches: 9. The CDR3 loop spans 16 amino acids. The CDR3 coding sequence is TGTGCCAGCAGCTTAGGGAGCGGGAGACTGGGGAATGAGCAGTTCTTC. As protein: CASSLGSGRLGNEQFF. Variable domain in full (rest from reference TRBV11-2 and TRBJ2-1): EAGVAQSPRYKIIEKRQSVAFWCNPISGHATLYWYQQILGQGPKLLIQFQNNGVVDDSQLPKDRFSAERLKGVDSTLKIQPAKLEDSAVYLCASSLGSGRLGNEQFFGPGTRLTVL.

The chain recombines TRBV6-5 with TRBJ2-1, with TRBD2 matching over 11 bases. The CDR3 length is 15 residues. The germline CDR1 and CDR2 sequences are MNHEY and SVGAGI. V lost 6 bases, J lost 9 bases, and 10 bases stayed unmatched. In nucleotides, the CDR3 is TGTGCCAGCAGCAAAACTAGCGGGAGTGTCGGTGAGCAGTTCTTC. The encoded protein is CASSKTSGSVGEQFF.

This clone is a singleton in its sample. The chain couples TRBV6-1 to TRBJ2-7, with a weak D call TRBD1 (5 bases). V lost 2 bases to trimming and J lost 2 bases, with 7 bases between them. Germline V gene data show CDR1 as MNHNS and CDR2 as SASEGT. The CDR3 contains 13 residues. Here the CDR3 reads CASSERQPYEQYF. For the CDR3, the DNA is TGTGCCAGCAGTGAAAGACAGCCCTACGAGCAGTACTTC.

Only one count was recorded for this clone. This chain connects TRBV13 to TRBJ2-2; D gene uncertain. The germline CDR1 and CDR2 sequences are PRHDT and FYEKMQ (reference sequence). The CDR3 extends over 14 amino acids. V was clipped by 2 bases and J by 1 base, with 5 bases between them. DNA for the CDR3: TGTGCCAGCAGCTTAAATCTGAACACCGGGGAGCTGTTTTTT. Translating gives CASSLNLNTGELFF.

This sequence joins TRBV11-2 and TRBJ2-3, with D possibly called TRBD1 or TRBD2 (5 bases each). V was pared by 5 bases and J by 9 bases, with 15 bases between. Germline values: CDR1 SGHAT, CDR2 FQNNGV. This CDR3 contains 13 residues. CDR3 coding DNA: TGTGCCAGCAGCCCCCCGCTGTGGGACACGCAGTATTTT. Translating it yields CASSPPLWDTQYF.

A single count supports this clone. The CDR3 bases are TGTGCCAGCAGCTCAGTAGCGGGAGACCGCACAGATACGCAGTATTTT. It specifies CASSSVAGDRTDTQYF. The rearrangement links TRBV7-4 to TRBJ2-3, with 9 bases matching TRBD2. Germline lookup yields CDR1 SGHVT and CDR2 SQSDAQ. This CDR3 has 16 amino acids. V dropped 4 bases and J dropped 1; count of bases not matched to a gene: 6.

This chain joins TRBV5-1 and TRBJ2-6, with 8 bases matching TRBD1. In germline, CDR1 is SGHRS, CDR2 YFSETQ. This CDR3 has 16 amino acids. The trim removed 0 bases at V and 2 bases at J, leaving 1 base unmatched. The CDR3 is CASSLAGGAGANVLTF. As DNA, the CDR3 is TGCGCCAGCAGCTTGGCAGGGGGCGCTGGGGCCAACGTCCTGACTTTC. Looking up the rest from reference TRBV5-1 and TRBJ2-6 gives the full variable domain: KAGVTQTPRYLIKTRGQQVTLSCSPISGHRSVSWYQQTPGQGLQFLFEYFSETQRNKGNFPGRFSGRQFSNSRSEMNVSTLELGDSALYLCASSLAGGAGANVLTFGAGSRLTVL.

The CDR3 here is CASSLYTLAGVGSNEQFF. CDR3 bases: TGTGCCAGCAGTTTATATACGCTAGCGGGAGTTGGGAGCAATGAGCAGTTCTTC. V gene TRBV27 combines with J gene TRBJ2-1; TRBD2 aligns across 10 bases. Trimming removed 1 base from V and 6 bases from J; junction bases left unmatched: 12. The CDR3 loop spans 18 amino acids. The germline V gene encodes CDR1 MNHEY and CDR2 SMNVEV (reference sequence).

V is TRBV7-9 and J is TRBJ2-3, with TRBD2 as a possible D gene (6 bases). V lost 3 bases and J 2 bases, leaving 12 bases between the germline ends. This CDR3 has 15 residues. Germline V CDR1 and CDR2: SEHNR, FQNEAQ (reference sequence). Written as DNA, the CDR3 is TGTGCCAGCAGCTTCCGAGGGAGGTTCACAGATACGCAGTATTTT. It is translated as CASSFRGRFTDTQYF.